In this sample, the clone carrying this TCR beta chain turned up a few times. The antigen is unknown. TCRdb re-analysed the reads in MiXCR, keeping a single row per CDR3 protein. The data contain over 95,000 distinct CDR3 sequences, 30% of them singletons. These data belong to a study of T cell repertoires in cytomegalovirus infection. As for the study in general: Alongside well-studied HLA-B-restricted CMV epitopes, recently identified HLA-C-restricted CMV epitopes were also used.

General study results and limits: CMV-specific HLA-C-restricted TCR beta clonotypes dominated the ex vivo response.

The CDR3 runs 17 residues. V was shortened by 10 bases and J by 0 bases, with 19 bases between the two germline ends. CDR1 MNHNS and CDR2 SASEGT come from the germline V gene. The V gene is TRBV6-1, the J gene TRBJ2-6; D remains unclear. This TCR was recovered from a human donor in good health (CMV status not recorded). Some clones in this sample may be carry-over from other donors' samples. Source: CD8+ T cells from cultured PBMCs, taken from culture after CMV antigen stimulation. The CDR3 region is CATQTFDPFSGANVLTF. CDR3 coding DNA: TGTGCCACACAGACGTTCGACCCTTTCTCTGGGGCCAACGTCCTGACTTTC.